Listed below are T cell receptor beta chains from one sample, sequenced in a study of PD-L1 blockade in urothelial cancer. The data were produced by immunoSEQ multiplex PCR, yet TCRdb's version contains in-frame clones alone and is incomplete. There are under 70,000 clones in the sample; approximately 75% occur only once, and more than 1.5% lies in the top ten. The sequences come from PBMCs, collected around atezolizumab (anti-PD-L1) treatment. The receptor source for this set is a man between 70 and 80 years old with urothelial cancer. Each CDR3 is given with its conserved first and last residue. The order of the fields is J gene, clone size, D gene, V gene, CDR3 DNA, CDR3 protein. D genes are given only for firm matches. Size values are once, few and many counts, or a class for expanded clones, and some rows have none.

J: TRBJ1-5
size: -
D: -
V: TRBV4-2
DNA: TGTGCCAGCAGCCCCTTTATTTTCCAGCCCCAGCATTTT
CDR3: CASSPFIFQPQHF

J: TRBJ1-5
size: -
D: -
V: TRBV19
DNA: TGTGCCAGTAGTATAGAAGTCGGTTACAATCAGCCCCAGCATTTT
CDR3: CASSIEVGYNQPQHF

J: TRBJ1-1
size: few
D: -
V: TRBV7-9
DNA: TGTGCCAGCAGCCGCTCGGGGGAGAACACTGAAGCTTTCTTT
CDR3: CASSRSGENTEAFF

J: TRBJ2-1
size: -
D: TRBD1
V: TRBV7-3
DNA: TGTGCCAGCAGCTTATTTCCCGGGACAGGGATCCGAAATGAGCAGTTCTTC
CDR3: CASSLFPGTGIRNEQFF

J: TRBJ2-1
size: -
D: TRBD2
V: TRBV11-2
DNA: TGTGCCAGCAGCCCTGCGGGGAGGACTAGCGTTGGCAATGAGCAGTTCTTC
CDR3: CASSPAGRTSVGNEQFF

J: TRBJ2-7
size: -
D: -
V: TRBV7-6
DNA: TGTGCCAGCAGCTCATCTCCAGAAAACGAGCAGTACTTC
CDR3: CASSSSPENEQYF

J: TRBJ2-3
size: -
D: TRBD2
V: TRBV19
DNA: TGTGCCAGCTCTAGCGGTAGCACAGATACGCAGTATTTT
CDR3: CASSSGSTDTQYF

J: TRBJ2-2
size: -
D: -
V: TRBV30
DNA: TGTGCCTGGAGTCCTCGCGGTCAGGGTACCGGGGAGCTGTTTTTT
CDR3: CAWSPRGQGTGELFF

J: TRBJ2-5
size: -
D: TRBD1
V: TRBV11-3
DNA: TGTGCCAGCAGCTCACGGGACAGCCGGGAGACCCAGTACTTC
CDR3: CASSSRDSRETQYF

J: TRBJ2-2
size: -
D: -
V: TRBV2
DNA: TGTGCCAGCAAACGGGAGCTAAACGCGAACACCGGGGAGCTGTTTTTT
CDR3: CASKRELNANTGELFF

J: TRBJ2-2
size: -
D: -
V: TRBV21-1
DNA: TGTGCCAGCAGCAAAGAGACTAGCGACAACACCGGGGAGCTGTTTTTT
CDR3: CASSKETSDNTGELFF

J: TRBJ1-2
size: -
D: -
V: TRBV7-9
DNA: TGTGCCAGCAGCTTAGCAGAGGTTAGCTATGGCTACACCTTC
CDR3: CASSLAEVSYGYTF

J: TRBJ2-3
size: once
D: TRBD2
V: TRBV5-1
DNA: TGCGCCAGCAGCTTGTTCAGCGGGGCCACAGATACGCAGTATTTT
CDR3: CASSLFSGATDTQYF

J: TRBJ2-3
size: once
D: TRBD1
V: TRBV13
DNA: TGTGCCAGCAGCCTTCGACAGGGGAGGAGTCGCACAGATACGCAGTATTTT
CDR3: CASSLRQGRSRTDTQYF

J: TRBJ2-7
size: once
D: -
V: TRBV5-4
DNA: TGTGCCAGCAGAAAGGCCCAGGGCAGCCACGAGCAGTACTTC
CDR3: CASRKAQGSHEQYF

J: TRBJ2-5
size: -
D: -
V: TRBV19
DNA: TGTGCCAGTAGTATAGATGGGGGCGAGACCCAGTACTTC
CDR3: CASSIDGGETQYF

J: TRBJ1-1
size: -
D: -
V: TRBV28
DNA: TGTGCCAGCAGCCTCACCCAAGACAGAAGGGAAGGAGCTTTCTTT
CDR3: CASSLTQDRREGAFF

J: TRBJ1-4
size: -
D: -
V: TRBV10-2
DNA: TGCGCCAGCAGTGTCACAGAGTATAATGAAAAACTGTTTTTT
CDR3: CASSVTEYNEKLFF

J: TRBJ1-1
size: once
D: TRBD1
V: TRBV10-3
DNA: TGTGCCATCAGTGACCTTAAGGGACAGGGGGCAGTTCTTGACACTGAAGCTTTCTTT
CDR3: CAISDLKGQGAVLDTEAFF

J: TRBJ2-1
size: -
D: TRBD2
V: TRBV5-1
DNA: TGCGCCAGCAGCTTGGGGGGCGGGAGAACCGACAATGAGCAGTTCTTC
CDR3: CASSLGGGRTDNEQFF

J: TRBJ1-1
size: -
D: -
V: TRBV5-1
DNA: TGCGCCAGCAGCTTGCCGGCAGGGCTCTCGGGCACTGAAGCTTTCTTT
CDR3: CASSLPAGLSGTEAFF

J: TRBJ2-1
size: -
D: TRBD2
V: TRBV9
DNA: TGTGCCAGCAGCGTAGGCGGGAGGGCGGGGAATGAGCAGTTCTTC
CDR3: CASSVGGRAGNEQFF

J: TRBJ2-7
size: -
D: -
V: TRBV27
DNA: TGTGCCAGCAGTCTCAGGGAACGGGACATACAGCCCTACGAGCAGTACTTC
CDR3: CASSLRERDIQPYEQYF

J: TRBJ2-4
size: -
D: -
V: TRBV7-2
DNA: TGTGCCAGCAGCTTAGATACAGGGAGGGCGATTCAGTACTTC
CDR3: CASSLDTGRAIQYF

J: TRBJ2-5
size: -
D: TRBD1
V: TRBV7-9
DNA: TGTGCCAGCAACGTAAGGGACAGGAGCTCCCAAGAGACCCAGTACTTC
CDR3: CASNVRDRSSQETQYF

J: TRBJ2-1
size: -
D: TRBD1
V: TRBV9
DNA: TGTGCCAGCGGACGGACAGGGGGCGCGTTTGAGCAGTTCTTC
CDR3: CASGRTGGAFEQFF

J: TRBJ2-1
size: -
D: -
V: TRBV27
DNA: TGTGCCAGCAGTTTAGAGCCACCCCCCTACAATGAGCAGTTCTTC
CDR3: CASSLEPPPYNEQFF

J: TRBJ1-3
size: -
D: -
V: TRBV5-6
DNA: TGTGCCAGCAGCTCGGTGGGCCGGGGGGGAAACACCATATATTTT
CDR3: CASSSVGRGGNTIYF

J: TRBJ2-5
size: -
D: -
V: TRBV19
DNA: TGTGCCAGTAGTATAGAAGTCAGGGATCAAGAGACCCAGTACTTC
CDR3: CASSIEVRDQETQYF

J: TRBJ2-5
size: -
D: -
V: TRBV30
DNA: TGTGCCTGGAGTGTACACCCGGGGGAGACCCAGTACTTC
CDR3: CAWSVHPGETQYF

J: TRBJ2-7
size: -
D: TRBD2
V: TRBV12-5
DNA: TGTGCTAGTGCCCCTAGCGGGAGCAGCTCCTACGAGCAGTACTTC
CDR3: CASAPSGSSSYEQYF

J: TRBJ2-7
size: few
D: -
V: TRBV10-3
DNA: TGTGCCATCAGAGATATGGACAGAGAGTACGAGCAGTACTTC
CDR3: CAIRDMDREYEQYF

J: TRBJ1-5
size: -
D: -
V: TRBV27
DNA: TGTGCCAGCAGCCGTCTCCCCCTAAATCAGCCCCAGCATTTT
CDR3: CASSRLPLNQPQHF

J: TRBJ2-1
size: once
D: TRBD1
V: TRBV28
DNA: TGTGCCACCGTCGACAGGGCCCGAGGGAATGAGCAGTTCTTC
CDR3: CATVDRARGNEQFF

J: TRBJ2-2
size: -
D: TRBD2
V: TRBV7-9
DNA: TGTGCCAGCAGCCGCGCCGTGGGACTAGAGACCGGGGAGCTGTTTTTT
CDR3: CASSRAVGLETGELFF

J: TRBJ2-7
size: once
D: TRBD2
V: TRBV7-2
DNA: TGTGCCAGCAGCGTGGACGCGGGAGGGCCTCAGGAGCAGTACTTC
CDR3: CASSVDAGGPQEQYF

J: TRBJ1-5
size: -
D: TRBD1
V: TRBV5-4
DNA: TGTGCCAGCAGCACAGAACAGGGGCTCAATCAGCCCCAGCATTTT
CDR3: CASSTEQGLNQPQHF

J: TRBJ1-1
size: -
D: -
V: TRBV19
DNA: TGTGCCAGTAAGGGGACACCAAACACTGAAGCTTTCTTT
CDR3: CASKGTPNTEAFF

J: TRBJ2-1
size: -
D: TRBD2
V: TRBV9
DNA: TGTGCCAGCAGCGTAGCCGGGACTAGCGGGAGTCATGAGCAGTTCTTC
CDR3: CASSVAGTSGSHEQFF

J: TRBJ2-7
size: -
D: -
V: TRBV12-1
DNA: TGTGCCAGCAGCTTTGCGTCGGGGTACCACTACGAGCAGTACTTC
CDR3: CASSFASGYHYEQYF

J: TRBJ2-5
size: -
D: TRBD2
V: TRBV11-1
DNA: TGTGCCAGCAGCTTAGGGAAGACTAGCGGGTTCCAAGAGACCCAGTACTTC
CDR3: CASSLGKTSGFQETQYF

J: TRBJ2-7
size: -
D: TRBD2
V: TRBV5-4
DNA: TGTGCCAGCAGCTCGGCTAGCGGGTACGAGCAGTACTTC
CDR3: CASSSASGYEQYF

J: TRBJ1-2
size: -
D: -
V: TRBV4-2
DNA: TGTGCCAGCAGCCACCAGGGTACTACGGCCTATGGCTACACCTTC
CDR3: CASSHQGTTAYGYTF

J: TRBJ1-2
size: -
D: -
V: TRBV7-2
DNA: TGTGCCAGCAGCTTAGTGACAGGCTATGGCTACACCTTC
CDR3: CASSLVTGYGYTF

J: TRBJ1-1
size: -
D: -
V: TRBV27
DNA: TGTGCCAGCAGTTTATCCGGGGGAGGGACTGAAGCTTTCTTT
CDR3: CASSLSGGGTEAFF

J: TRBJ1-2
size: -
D: TRBD1
V: TRBV7-2
DNA: TGTGCCAGCAGCTTAACAGGAGGGACAGGGAATAATGGCTACACCTTC
CDR3: CASSLTGGTGNNGYTF

J: TRBJ2-7
size: -
D: TRBD1
V: TRBV10-3
DNA: TGTGCCATCAGGGGGACAGACCCCTACGAGCAGTACTTC
CDR3: CAIRGTDPYEQYF

J: TRBJ1-4
size: -
D: TRBD1
V: TRBV5-1
DNA: TGCGCCAGCAGCCCCGGGACAGGGAACGAAAAACTGTTTTTT
CDR3: CASSPGTGNEKLFF

J: TRBJ2-3
size: -
D: -
V: TRBV7-6
DNA: TGTGCCAGCAGCGTAGACGTCGGTAGTAGCGGCAGAACAGATACGCAGTATTTT
CDR3: CASSVDVGSSGRTDTQYF